The entry below describes one T cell receptor beta chain. The antigen it recognizes is unknown. No base qualities exist here, and no much larger clone lies one base off it. Including the terminal cysteine and phenylalanine, the CDR3 comprises 11 residues. CDR3 DNA only is kept here, 33 bases in frame from base 1. Trimming takes 5 bases from V and 8 bases from J, and the germline ends sit 10 bases apart. The germline V gene encodes CDR1 DFQATT and CDR2 SNEGSKA (reference sequence). The data belong to a study of T cell changes during pregnancy in multiple sclerosis (dated by TCRdb to between 2019 and 2020). At the level of the whole study: In women with multiple sclerosis, the researchers looked at how the T cell repertoire shifted as pregnancy progressed.

The library was generated by the immunoSEQ multiplex PCR assay. Imported from immuneACCESS, the table was reduced by TCRdb to in-frame sequences with V and J called. These copies leave out some clones; in studies compared against another copy, an unresolved V gene accounts for under half, and the cause of the remainder is not known. Present in this sample are some 45,000 clones, 75% to 95% of which were seen just once. The leading ten clones occupy about 2% of the sample. The sequence was collected from a female donor in good health, enrolled as a control in a pregnancy study. The rearrangement combines TRBV20-1 with TRBJ2-1; D gene: possibly TRBD2, on 5 matching bases. The source was CD4+ T cells from peripheral blood mononuclear cells, collected after pregnancy. The encoded CDR3 is CSALRADEQFF. The DNA sequence is as follows: TGCAGTGCTTTGCGGGCGGATGAGCAGTTCTTC.